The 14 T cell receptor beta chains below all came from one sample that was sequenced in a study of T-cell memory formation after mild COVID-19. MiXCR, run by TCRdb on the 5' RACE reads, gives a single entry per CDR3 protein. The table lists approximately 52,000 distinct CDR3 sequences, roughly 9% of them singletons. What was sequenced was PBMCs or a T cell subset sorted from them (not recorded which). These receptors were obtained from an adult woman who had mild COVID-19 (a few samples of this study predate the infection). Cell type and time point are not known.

CDR3 in amino acids: CSASGTTNYGYTF. The CDR3 nucleotides read TGCAGTGCCAGCGGGACGACCAACTATGGCTACACCTTC. The chain recombines TRBV20-1 with TRBJ1-2, with D perhaps matching TRBD1 (5 bases). CDR1 and CDR2 (germline): DFQATT, SNEGSKA (reference sequence). The V end lost 6 bases, the J end lost 2 bases, and 13 bases lay between the germline ends. This CDR3 comprises 13 residues.

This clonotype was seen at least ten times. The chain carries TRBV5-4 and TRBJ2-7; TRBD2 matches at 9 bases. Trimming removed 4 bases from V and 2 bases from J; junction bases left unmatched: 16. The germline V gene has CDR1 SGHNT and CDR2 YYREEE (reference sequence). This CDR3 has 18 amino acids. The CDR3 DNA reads TGTGCCAGCAGCCGGAGAAGTAGCGGGAGACGCGGGGCCTACGAGCAGTACTTC. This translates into CASSRRSSGRRGAYEQYF.

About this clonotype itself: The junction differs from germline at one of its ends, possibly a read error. The CDR3 DNA sequence: TGCCCCAGCAGTCCGGGGGAGACCCAGTACTTC. Translating it yields CPSSPGETQYF. The chain is built from TRBV5-1 and TRBJ2-5; D is possibly TRBD2 (5 bases). Germline values: CDR1 SGHRS, CDR2 YFSETQ. This CDR3 spans 11 amino acids.

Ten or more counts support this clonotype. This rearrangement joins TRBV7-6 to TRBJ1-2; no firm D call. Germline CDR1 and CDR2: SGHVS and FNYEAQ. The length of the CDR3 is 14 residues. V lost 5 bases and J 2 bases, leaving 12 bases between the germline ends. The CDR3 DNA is TGTGCCAGCAGCCCCCAAACAGCCAACTATGGCTACACCTTC. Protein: CASSPQTANYGYTF.

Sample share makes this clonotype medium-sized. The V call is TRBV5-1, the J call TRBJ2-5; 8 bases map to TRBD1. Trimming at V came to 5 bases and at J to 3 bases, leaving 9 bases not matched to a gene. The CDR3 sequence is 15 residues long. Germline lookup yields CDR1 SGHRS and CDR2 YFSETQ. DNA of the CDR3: TGCGCCAGCAGGACGCGCATGACAGGGGAAGAGACCCAGTACTTC. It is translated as CASRTRMTGEETQYF.

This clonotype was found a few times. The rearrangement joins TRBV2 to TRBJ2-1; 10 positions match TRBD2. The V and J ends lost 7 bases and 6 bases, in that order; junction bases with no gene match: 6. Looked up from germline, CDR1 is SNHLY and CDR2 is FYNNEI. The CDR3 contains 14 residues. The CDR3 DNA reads TGTGCCAGCAAAGGGACTAGCGTCGCCAATGAGCAGTTCTTC. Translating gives CASKGTSVANEQFF. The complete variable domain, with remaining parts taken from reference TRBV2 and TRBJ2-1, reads EPEVTQTPSHQVTQMGQEVILRCVPISNHLYFYWYRQILGQKVEFLVSFYNNEISEKSEIFDDQFSVERPDGSNFTLKIRSTKLEDSAMYFCASKGTSVANEQFFGPGTRLTVL.

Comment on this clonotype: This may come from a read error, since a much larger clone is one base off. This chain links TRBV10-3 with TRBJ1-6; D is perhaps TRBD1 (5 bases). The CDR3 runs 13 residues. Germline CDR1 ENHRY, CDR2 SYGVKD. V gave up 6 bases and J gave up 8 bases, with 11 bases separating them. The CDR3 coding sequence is TGTGCCATCAGATTATTGGGGGATTCACCCCTCCACTTT. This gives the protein CAIRLLGDSPLHF.

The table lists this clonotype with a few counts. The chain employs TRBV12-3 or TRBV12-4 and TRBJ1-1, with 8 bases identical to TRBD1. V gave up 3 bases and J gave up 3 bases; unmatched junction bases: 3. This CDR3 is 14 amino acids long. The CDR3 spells CASSFTGGDTEAFF. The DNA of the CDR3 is TGTGCCAGCAGTTTTACAGGGGGGGACACTGAAGCTTTCTTT.

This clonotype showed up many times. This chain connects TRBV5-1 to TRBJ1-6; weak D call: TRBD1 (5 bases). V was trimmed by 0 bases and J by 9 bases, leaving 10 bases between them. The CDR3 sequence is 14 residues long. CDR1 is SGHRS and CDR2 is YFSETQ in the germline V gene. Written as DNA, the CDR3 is TGCGCCAGCAGCTTGGTAGGGGATACTTCACCCCTCCACTTT. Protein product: CASSLVGDTSPLHF.

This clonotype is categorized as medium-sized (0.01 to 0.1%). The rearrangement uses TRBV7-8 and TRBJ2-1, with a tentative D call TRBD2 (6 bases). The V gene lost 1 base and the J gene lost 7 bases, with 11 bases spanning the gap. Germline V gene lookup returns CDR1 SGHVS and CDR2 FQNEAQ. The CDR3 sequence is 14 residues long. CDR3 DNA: TGTGCCAGCAGCTTAGGACTAGGTGGGAATGAGCAGTTCTTC. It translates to CASSLGLGGNEQFF.

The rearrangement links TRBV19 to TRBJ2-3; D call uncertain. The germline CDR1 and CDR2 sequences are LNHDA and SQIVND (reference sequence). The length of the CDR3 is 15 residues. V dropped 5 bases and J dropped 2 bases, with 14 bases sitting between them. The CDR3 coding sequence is TGTGCCAGTAGTGGAACTCATAGGCCCACAGATACGCAGTATTTT. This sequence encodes CASSGTHRPTDTQYF.

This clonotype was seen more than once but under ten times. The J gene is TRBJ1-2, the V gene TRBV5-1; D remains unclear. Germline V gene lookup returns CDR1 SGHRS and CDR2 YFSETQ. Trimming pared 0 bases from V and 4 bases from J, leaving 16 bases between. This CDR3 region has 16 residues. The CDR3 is CASSLGAGRLIYGYTF. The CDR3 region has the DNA TGCGCCAGCAGCTTGGGGGCTGGGCGCCTGATCTATGGCTACACCTTC.

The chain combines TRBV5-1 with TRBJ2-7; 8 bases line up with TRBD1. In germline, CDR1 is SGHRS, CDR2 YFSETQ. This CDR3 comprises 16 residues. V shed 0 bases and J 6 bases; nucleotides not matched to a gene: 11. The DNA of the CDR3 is TGCGCCAGCAGCTTGGGTTTAGGGACAGGCGTTGGCGAGCAGTACTTC. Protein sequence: CASSLGLGTGVGEQYF. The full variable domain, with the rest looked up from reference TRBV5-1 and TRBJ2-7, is KAGVTQTPRYLIKTRGQQVTLSCSPISGHRSVSWYQQTPGQGLQFLFEYFSETQRNKGNFPGRFSGRQFSNSRSEMNVSTLELGDSALYLCASSLGLGTGVGEQYFGPGTRLTVT.

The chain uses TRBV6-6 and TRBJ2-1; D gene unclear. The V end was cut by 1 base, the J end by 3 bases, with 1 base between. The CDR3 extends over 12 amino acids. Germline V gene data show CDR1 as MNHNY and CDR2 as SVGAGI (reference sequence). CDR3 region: CASSYFYNEQFF. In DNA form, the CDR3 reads TGTGCCAGCAGTTACTTCTACAATGAGCAGTTCTTC.